The 31 T cell receptor beta chains below come from one sample, sequenced in a study of follicular helper T cells after annual influenza vaccination. The table came from immunoSEQ multiplex PCR; TCRdb's copy has only in-frame clones and leaves some out. Here the sample spans several thousand clones, approximately 78% being singletons. Time point given: 2014-2015 season, 7 days after vaccination. The input for sequencing was CXCR5+ CD38- circulating T follicular helper cells from blood, taken 7 days after influenza vaccination. This sample's subset: circulating Tfh, non-naive CD4+CXCR5+PD-1+ (ICOS+CD38+ or ICOS-CD38-). These receptors all come from an adult who received the influenza vaccine.

The chain links TRBV7-2 to TRBJ2-1, with TRBD2 matching over 10 bases. Germline CDR1 and CDR2: SGHTA and FQGNSA. V dropped 6 bases and J dropped 6; count of bases not matched to a gene: 8. This CDR3 region has 15 residues. CDR3 residues: CASSPLLAGSNEQFF. CDR3 bases: TGTGCCAGCAGTCCGTTACTAGCGGGATCCAATGAGCAGTTCTTC. The full variable domain, rest sourced from reference TRBV7-2 and TRBJ2-1, is GAGVSQSPSNKVTEKGKDVELRCDPISGHTALYWYRQSLGQGLEFLIYFQGNSAPDKSGLPSDRFSAERTGGSVSTLTIQRTQQEDSAVYLCASSPLLAGSNEQFFGPGTRLTVL.

The CDR3 nucleotides are TGTGCCAGCAGCCCCTTGGTCCAAAACACTGAAGCTTTCTTT. This translates into CASSPLVQNTEAFF. The genes are TRBV7-2 and TRBJ1-1; no definite D call. The germline V gene encodes CDR1 SGHTA and CDR2 FQGNSA. The CDR3 is 14 residues long. V was pared by 5 bases and J by 2 bases, with 12 bases between.

This clone was found once. The genes are TRBV4-2 and TRBJ1-5; D ambiguous. CDR3 size: 14 residues. Germline lookup yields CDR1 LGHNA and CDR2 YNFKEQ. Between the trimmed V and J ends, which lost 0 bases and 0 bases, there was a span of 3 bases. CDR3 amino acids: CASSQDGSNQPQHF. The CDR3 DNA reads as TGTGCCAGCAGCCAAGACGGTAGCAATCAGCCCCAGCATTTT.

The chain couples TRBV6-1 to TRBJ2-7; D possibly corresponds to TRBD2 (6 bases). Germline CDR1 reads MNHNS; CDR2 reads SASEGT. Between the trimmed V and J ends, which lost 4 bases and 0 bases, there was a span of 10 bases. This CDR3 has 14 residues. In DNA form, the CDR3 reads TGTGCCAGCAGTGCCCGGGACTTCTCCTACGAGCAGTACTTC. This codes for CASSARDFSYEQYF.

The rearrangement joins TRBV11-2 to TRBJ2-3; possibly TRBD2 for D (5 bases). The germline gives CDR1 SGHAT, CDR2 FQNNGV. CDR3 length: 15 residues. V dropped 3 bases and J dropped 0 bases, with 10 bases sitting between them. CDR3 DNA: TGTGCCAGCAGCTTTTCGGGATTAAGCACAGATACGCAGTATTTT. Its translation is CASSFSGLSTDTQYF.

This clone has only a few counts. The J gene is TRBJ2-7, the V gene TRBV7-9; 8 bases are a match to TRBD1. V dropped 1 base and J dropped 7; count of bases not matched to a gene: 12. The CDR3 is 16 residues long. In germline, CDR1 is SEHNR, CDR2 FQNEAQ (reference sequence). The CDR3 here is CASSLGVGQGAGEQYF. The CDR3 DNA is TGTGCCAGCAGCTTAGGAGTGGGCCAGGGGGCAGGGGAGCAGTACTTC.

This clone has a single count. The V gene is TRBV6-5, the J gene TRBJ2-7; the D gene is possibly TRBD1 (6 bases). The ends were cut back, 6 bases at V and 7 bases at J, with 19 bases in the middle. The CDR3 covers 14 residues. Germline V gene data show CDR1 as MNHEY and CDR2 as SVGAGI. CDR3 in DNA: TGTGCCAGCAGCAACAGTGGGGGCTCCGGGGAGCAGTACTTC. As protein: CASSNSGGSGEQYF.

The CDR3 sequence: CASIVGTANTEAFF. In DNA form, the CDR3 reads TGTGCCAGCATCGTAGGGACCGCTAACACTGAAGCTTTCTTT. The chain couples TRBV6-1 to TRBJ1-1, with TRBD1 as a possible D gene (5 bases). Germline CDR1 is MNHNS and CDR2 is SASEGT. Trimming shortened V by 7 bases and J by 2 bases, and 14 bases separated the two germline ends. The CDR3 is made up of 14 amino acids.

V and J are TRBV5-1 and TRBJ2-1; 10 bases align to TRBD2. The CDR3 covers 15 residues. CDR1 SGHRS and CDR2 YFSETQ come from the germline V gene. With V trimmed by 1 base and J by 7 bases, 5 bases remained unmatched. The CDR3 DNA reads as TGCGCCAGCAGCTTGAGGGGAGCGGGGGGGAATGAGCAGTTCTTC. Translated, it gives CASSLRGAGGNEQFF.

This clone was detected only once. V gene TRBV30 combines with J gene TRBJ2-5; possible D gene TRBD2, 6 bases. CDR1 is GTSNPN, CDR2 SVGIG, per germline (reference sequence). V dropped 2 bases and J dropped 4 bases, with 8 bases sitting between them. This CDR3 region has 12 residues. The CDR3 DNA sequence: TGTGCCTGGAGTTGGGGAGGAGAGACCCAGTACTTC. Translated, it gives CAWSWGGETQYF. Full variable domain (rest looked up from reference TRBV30 and TRBJ2-5): SQTIHQWPATLVQPVGSPLSLECTVEGTSNPNLYWYRQAAGRGLQLLFYSVGIGQISSEVPQNLSASRPQDRQFILSSKKLLLSDSGFYLCAWSWGGETQYFGPGTRLLVL.

V usage is TRBV4-3 and J usage is TRBJ1-2, with D possibly being TRBD1 (6 bases). The germline V and J ends were trimmed by 0 bases and 8 bases, with 13 bases remaining between them. The CDR3 loop spans 14 amino acids. Germline-derived CDR1 and CDR2 are LGHNA and YSLEER. CDR3 loop: CASSQERGARGYTF. The DNA of the CDR3 is TGCGCCAGCAGCCAAGAGAGGGGGGCGCGGGGCTACACCTTC.

This clone was counted a few times. The chain employs TRBV2 and TRBJ1-5; no clear D. Germline V gene sequence: CDR1 SNHLY, CDR2 FYNNEI. The CDR3 runs 15 residues. Between the trimmed V and J ends, which lost 1 base and 0 bases, there was a span of 7 bases. Here the CDR3 reads CASSEEGDSNQPQHF. CDR3 coding DNA: TGTGCCAGCAGTGAAGAGGGTGATAGCAATCAGCCCCAGCATTTT.

This clone was seen a handful of times. The V and J genes are TRBV19 and TRBJ2-7; possible D gene TRBD2, 6 bases. CDR3 size: 16 residues. The germline CDR1 and CDR2 sequences are LNHDA and SQIVND (reference sequence). V lost 3 bases, J lost 9 bases, and 24 bases lay in between. This CDR3 reads CASSMSWRGRSGWQYF. The CDR3, as DNA: TGTGCCAGTAGTATGAGCTGGCGGGGACGCTCCGGATGGCAGTACTTC.

The chain carries TRBV30 and TRBJ1-4, with a possible D match to TRBD1 (6 bases). Germline values: CDR1 GTSNPN, CDR2 SVGIG (reference sequence). Trimming left V 7 bases short and J 2 bases short, with 8 bases between. This CDR3 is 12 amino acids long. The CDR3 DNA reads TGTGCCTCAGACAGGACTAATGAAAAACTGTTTTTT. Amino acids: CASDRTNEKLFF.

The chain is built from TRBV18 and TRBJ1-5, with D unresolved. The V gene lost 4 bases and the J gene lost 2 bases, with 9 bases spanning the gap. From germline, CDR1 is KGHSH and CDR2 LQKENI. CDR3 length: 14 residues. DNA of the CDR3: TGTGCCAGCTCACGCCTTTCGGGCAATCAGCCCCAGCATTTT. This encodes CASSRLSGNQPQHF.

This clone was seen only once. This chain uses TRBV18 with TRBJ2-5; 7 bases are a match to TRBD2. CDR1 KGHSH and CDR2 LQKENI come from the germline V gene. The CDR3 loop spans 13 amino acids. Trimming removed 6 bases from V and 3 bases from J; junction bases left unmatched: 4. CDR3 coding DNA: TGTGCCAGCTCCCCTGGACTAGAAGAGACCCAGTACTTC. It is translated as CASSPGLEETQYF.

The J gene is TRBJ2-7, the V gene TRBV9; D not resolved. This CDR3 spans 14 amino acids. V lost 0 bases and J lost 2, with 9 bases in between. Germline V gene sequence: CDR1 SGDLS, CDR2 YYNGEE. The CDR3, as DNA: TGTGCCAGCAGCGTAGGCGGTCTAACCTACGAGCAGTACTTC. Translation: CASSVGGLTYEQYF. The full variable domain, with the rest looked up from reference TRBV9 and TRBJ2-7, is DSGVTQTPKHLITATGQRVTLRCSPRSGDLSVYWYQQSLDQGLQFLIQYYNGEERAKGNILERFSAQQFPDLHSELNLSSLELGDSALYFCASSVGGLTYEQYFGPGTRLTVT.

The chain combines TRBV6-5 with TRBJ2-5; D unclear. Trimming took 2 bases from V and 0 from J, leaving 4 bases between them. Germline CDR1 and CDR2: MNHEY and SVGAGI. The CDR3 is made up of 13 amino acids. The CDR3 spells CASSYDYQETQYF. For the CDR3, the DNA is TGTGCCAGCAGTTACGACTACCAAGAGACCCAGTACTTC.

The J gene is TRBJ2-1, the V gene TRBV19; 9 positions match TRBD2. Unmatched junction bases numbered 5, after V lost 4 bases and J lost 1 base. CDR3 length: 16 residues. Per the germline V gene, CDR1 is LNHDA and CDR2 is SQIVND (reference sequence). The CDR3 is CASSRLAAGSYNEQFF. CDR3 nucleotides: TGTGCCAGTAGTAGACTAGCGGCGGGGTCCTACAATGAGCAGTTCTTC.

This clone was seen only once. The chain links TRBV4-2 to TRBJ2-3; 11 nucleotides align to TRBD2. The CDR3 covers 16 residues. Germline-derived CDR1 and CDR2 are LGHNA and YNFKEQ. The V segment lost 4 bases and the J segment 3 bases; nucleotides outside the gene matches: 6. CDR3 amino acids: CASSPSGTSGTDTQYF. The CDR3 DNA reads TGTGCCAGCAGCCCTTCCGGGACTAGCGGTACAGATACGCAGTATTTT.

This rearrangement joins TRBV7-9 to TRBJ2-2; perhaps TRBD2 as D (5 bases). V dropped 5 bases and J dropped 3 bases, with 13 bases sitting between them. Germline CDR1 and CDR2: SEHNR and FQNEAQ (reference sequence). This CDR3 region has 15 residues. Here the CDR3 reads CASSPPGLYTGELFF. CDR3 bases: TGTGCCAGCAGCCCCCCCGGACTTTACACCGGGGAGCTGTTTTTT.

The J gene is TRBJ1-4, the V gene TRBV7-8, with TRBD1 as a possible D gene (5 bases). Germline V gene lookup returns CDR1 SGHVS and CDR2 FQNEAQ. CDR3 length: 15 residues. V lost 5 bases and J 3 bases, leaving 13 bases between the germline ends. The DNA for the CDR3 is TGTGCCAGCAGCCTAGGGACGGCCTCTAATGAAAAACTGTTTTTT. Its translation: CASSLGTASNEKLFF.

This chain links TRBV19 with TRBJ1-6, with unresolved D. This CDR3 comprises 13 residues. Germline V gene data show CDR1 as LNHDA and CDR2 as SQIVND (reference sequence). Trimming removed 3 bases from V and 6 bases from J, with 6 bases in between. The CDR3 here is CASSIWINSPLHF. CDR3 nucleotides: TGTGCCAGTAGTATTTGGATTAATTCACCCCTCCACTTT.

The V and J genes are TRBV10-3 and TRBJ2-3; no clear D. The V gene lost 0 bases and the J gene lost 3 bases, with 7 bases spanning the gap. CDR1 and CDR2 (germline): ENHRY, SYGVKD. The CDR3 spans 14 residues. The CDR3 protein is CAISESIETDTQYF. The DNA of the CDR3 is TGTGCCATCAGTGAGTCGATCGAAACAGATACGCAGTATTTT.

This chain joins TRBV5-1 and TRBJ1-4; D is ambiguous. This CDR3 contains 14 residues. The germline V and J ends were trimmed by 3 bases and 0 bases, with 6 bases remaining between them. Germline CDR1 is SGHRS and CDR2 is YFSETQ. Here the CDR3 reads CASSSTTTNEKLFF. The DNA for the CDR3 is TGCGCCAGCAGCTCGACAACAACTAATGAAAAACTGTTTTTT. The whole variable domain, remainder taken from reference TRBV5-1 and TRBJ1-4, is KAGVTQTPRYLIKTRGQQVTLSCSPISGHRSVSWYQQTPGQGLQFLFEYFSETQRNKGNFPGRFSGRQFSNSRSEMNVSTLELGDSALYLCASSSTTTNEKLFFGSGTQLSVL.

In its sample, this clone was seen once. The CDR3 sequence: CASRPGLAGSYEQYF. The DNA for the CDR3 is TGTGCCAGCAGACCGGGACTAGCGGGGTCCTACGAGCAGTACTTC. The rearrangement uses TRBV28 and TRBJ2-7; 13 bases agree with TRBD2. V dropped 6 bases and J dropped 1; count of bases not matched to a gene: 3. Germline CDR1 MDHEN, CDR2 SYDVKM. The CDR3 totals 15 residues.

Remarks on this clone: A junction boundary mismatches the germline segment, possibly from a read error. V and J are TRBV19 and TRBJ1-3; unclear D gene. The CDR3 totals 15 residues. Germline values: CDR1 LNHDA, CDR2 SQIVND (reference sequence). The CDR3, as DNA: TGTGCCAGTGGAAATTATGGCACCTCTGGAAACGCCATATATTTT. Residues: CASGNYGTSGNAIYF.

The chain recombines TRBV6-5 with TRBJ1-4, with 9 bases aligning to TRBD1. The V gene's germline CDR1 is MNHEY and CDR2 SVGAGI. V was pared by 4 bases and J by 8 bases, with 5 bases of the junction left unmatched. The CDR3 contains 14 residues. CDR3 DNA: TGTGCCAGCAGTTCGGGACAGGGACGGGAAAAACTGTTTTTT. Translation gives CASSSGQGREKLFF.

The chain links TRBV28 to TRBJ2-5; TRBD2 agrees at 11 bases. The CDR3 is 19 residues long. CDR1 is MDHEN, CDR2 SYDVKM, per germline. After removal of 0 bases from V and 1 base from J, the junction contained 10 bases not matched to a gene. The CDR3 loop reads CASSLWTSGTTGAQETQYF. The CDR3 DNA is TGTGCCAGCAGTTTATGGACTAGCGGGACCACCGGGGCCCAAGAGACCCAGTACTTC.

The chain links TRBV19 to TRBJ2-2; no clear D gene. V lost 0 bases and J lost 6, with 8 bases in between. The CDR3 has 14 residues. The germline gives CDR1 LNHDA, CDR2 SQIVND (reference sequence). The CDR3 DNA reads TGTGCCAGTAGTATAGATGGCGATCCCGGGGAGCTGTTTTTT. Translating gives CASSIDGDPGELFF.

The chain couples TRBV6-4 to TRBJ1-5; no reliable D call. Trimming shortened V by 1 base and J by 3 bases, and 10 bases separated the two germline ends. The CDR3 loop spans 15 amino acids. The germline V gene encodes CDR1 MRHNA and CDR2 SNTAGT. CDR3 DNA: TGTGCCAGCAGTGACTATAAGGGCTACAATCAGCCCCAGCATTTT. Encoded protein: CASSDYKGYNQPQHF.